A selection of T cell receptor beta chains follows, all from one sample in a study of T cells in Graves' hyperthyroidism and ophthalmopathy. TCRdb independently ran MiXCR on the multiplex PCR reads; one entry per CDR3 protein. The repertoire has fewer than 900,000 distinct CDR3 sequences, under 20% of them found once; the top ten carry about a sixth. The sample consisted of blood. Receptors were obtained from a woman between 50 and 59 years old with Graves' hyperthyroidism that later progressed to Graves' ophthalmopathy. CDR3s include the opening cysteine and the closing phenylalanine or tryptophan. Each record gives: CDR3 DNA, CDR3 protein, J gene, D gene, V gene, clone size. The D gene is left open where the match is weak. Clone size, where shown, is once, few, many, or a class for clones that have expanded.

CDR3 DNA: TGCAGTGCTAGAGAGTTCAGGGGAGGCTTCTACGAGCAGTACTTC
CDR3 protein: CSAREFRGGFYEQYF
J gene: TRBJ2-7
D gene: NA
V gene: TRBV20-1
clone size: NA

CDR3 DNA: TGTGCCAGCAGCTTAGAAGACGGGACAGATGGCTACACCTTC
CDR3 protein: CASSLEDGTDGYTF
J gene: TRBJ1-2
D gene: TRBD1
V gene: TRBV7-9
clone size: NA

CDR3 DNA: TGCAGCGTTGAAGATCGGGCTTCCGTCTCCTACGAGCAGTACTTC
CDR3 protein: CSVEDRASVSYEQYF
J gene: TRBJ2-7
D gene: NA
V gene: TRBV29-1
clone size: NA

CDR3 DNA: TGTGCCAGCAGCTTAGATCATAGAGGGTCGGGCTATGGCTACACCTTC
CDR3 protein: CASSLDHRGSGYGYTF
J gene: TRBJ1-2
D gene: NA
V gene: TRBV7-2
clone size: few

CDR3 DNA: TGCAGCGGTGGGGGACAAAGCACAGATACGCAGTATTTT
CDR3 protein: CSGGGQSTDTQYF
J gene: TRBJ2-3
D gene: NA
V gene: TRBV29-1
clone size: few

CDR3 DNA: TGTGCCAGCAGGGACTATCAATACGAGCAGTACTTC
CDR3 protein: CASRDYQYEQYF
J gene: TRBJ2-7
D gene: NA
V gene: TRBV2
clone size: few

CDR3 DNA: TGTGCCACCAGGGTTTCGAATTCACCCCTCCACTTT
CDR3 protein: CATRVSNSPLHF
J gene: TRBJ1-6
D gene: NA
V gene: TRBV6-1
clone size: NA

CDR3 DNA: TGTGCCAGCAGCCGACCTAGCGAGAGCTCCTACAATGAGCAGTTCTTC
CDR3 protein: CASSRPSESSYNEQFF
J gene: TRBJ2-1
D gene: NA
V gene: TRBV13
clone size: many

CDR3 DNA: TGTGCCAGTGAACCGGACAGGCCCTACGAGCAGTACTTC
CDR3 protein: CASEPDRPYEQYF
J gene: TRBJ2-7
D gene: TRBD1
V gene: TRBV2
clone size: many

CDR3 DNA: TGTGCCAGCAGTTACAGGGGAGGGGGGAACACTGAAGCTTTCTTT
CDR3 protein: CASSYRGGGNTEAFF
J gene: TRBJ1-1
D gene: NA
V gene: TRBV6-6
clone size: few

CDR3 DNA: TGTGCCAGCAGCTTACCTAGACTGACCGAGAGGGAAAATGAGCAGTTCTTC
CDR3 protein: CASSLPRLTERENEQFF
J gene: TRBJ2-1
D gene: NA
V gene: TRBV7-9
clone size: NA

CDR3 DNA: TGTGCCAGCAGCCCTGACAGGGAAAAGTTCTTC
CDR3 protein: CASSPDREKFF
J gene: TRBJ2-1
D gene: TRBD1
V gene: TRBV2
clone size: few

CDR3 DNA: TGTGCCAGTAGTATGACTCCCGGGACAGGGTATAGCAATCAGCCCCAGCATTTT
CDR3 protein: CASSMTPGTGYSNQPQHF
J gene: TRBJ1-5
D gene: TRBD1
V gene: TRBV19
clone size: many

CDR3 DNA: TGCAGTGCCATGACAGGGTCAACCTACGAGCAGTACTTC
CDR3 protein: CSAMTGSTYEQYF
J gene: TRBJ2-7
D gene: TRBD1
V gene: TRBV20-1
clone size: few

CDR3 DNA: TGTGCCAGCCTGGACAGGGACACCGGGGAGCTGTTTTTT
CDR3 protein: CASLDRDTGELFF
J gene: TRBJ2-2
D gene: TRBD1
V gene: TRBV2
clone size: NA

CDR3 DNA: TGCGCCAGCAGCCGGCCCGGGACAGGGGGCTACGAGCAGTACTTC
CDR3 protein: CASSRPGTGGYEQYF
J gene: TRBJ2-7
D gene: TRBD1
V gene: TRBV4-1
clone size: NA

CDR3 DNA: TGTGCCAGCAGCTTATCCGTTCTAGGTTGGGAGCAGTTCTTC
CDR3 protein: CASSLSVLGWEQFF
J gene: TRBJ2-1
D gene: NA
V gene: TRBV13
clone size: many

CDR3 DNA: TGTGCCAGCAGCCCCCGGACAGGGTTATCCAAAAACATTCAGTACTTC
CDR3 protein: CASSPRTGLSKNIQYF
J gene: TRBJ2-4
D gene: TRBD1
V gene: TRBV3-1
clone size: many

CDR3 DNA: TGTGCCAGCAGCCTCCGGGACAGCGGGAGTGGAAATGAGCAGTTCTTC
CDR3 protein: CASSLRDSGSGNEQFF
J gene: TRBJ2-1
D gene: NA
V gene: TRBV9
clone size: few

CDR3 DNA: TGTGCCAGCTCACCCGGGCAGGGTACGCACGAGCAGTACTTC
CDR3 protein: CASSPGQGTHEQYF
J gene: TRBJ2-7
D gene: NA
V gene: TRBV18
clone size: NA

CDR3 DNA: TGTGCCAGCGTCAGATCGGGGGGCACAGATACGCAGTATTTT
CDR3 protein: CASVRSGGTDTQYF
J gene: TRBJ2-3
D gene: NA
V gene: TRBV7-6
clone size: NA

CDR3 DNA: TGCGCCAGCAGCCAAGATTGGGGGGGCGGCCAGCCCCAGCATTTT
CDR3 protein: CASSQDWGGGQPQHF
J gene: TRBJ1-5
D gene: NA
V gene: TRBV4-1
clone size: NA

CDR3 DNA: TGTGCCAGTAGTATGGGACAAGACACTGAAGCTTTCTTT
CDR3 protein: CASSMGQDTEAFF
J gene: TRBJ1-1
D gene: NA
V gene: TRBV19
clone size: NA

CDR3 DNA: TGTGCCAGCCAGGGGGCGGGGGGCTCCTACAATGAGCAGTTCTTC
CDR3 protein: CASQGAGGSYNEQFF
J gene: TRBJ2-1
D gene: NA
V gene: TRBV3-1
clone size: NA

CDR3 DNA: TGTGCCAGCAGCTTATACGGCAGGGAGTATAGCAATCAGCCCCAGCATTTT
CDR3 protein: CASSLYGREYSNQPQHF
J gene: TRBJ1-5
D gene: NA
V gene: TRBV7-8
clone size: many

CDR3 DNA: TGCGCCAGCAGCCAGCTAAGGGGCGATTCACCCCTCCACTTT
CDR3 protein: CASSQLRGDSPLHF
J gene: TRBJ1-6
D gene: NA
V gene: TRBV4-1
clone size: NA

CDR3 DNA: TGCAGCGTTGGGGGACTAAGATACGAGCAGTACTTC
CDR3 protein: CSVGGLRYEQYF
J gene: TRBJ2-7
D gene: TRBD2
V gene: TRBV29-1
clone size: few

CDR3 DNA: TGTGCCAGCAGCTTCACGGGGCACCCCTACGAGCAGTACTTC
CDR3 protein: CASSFTGHPYEQYF
J gene: TRBJ2-7
D gene: NA
V gene: TRBV7-9
clone size: many

CDR3 DNA: TGTGCCAGCAGCTCTCCGTGGTCCCAGTACTTC
CDR3 protein: CASSSPWSQYF
J gene: TRBJ2-5
D gene: NA
V gene: TRBV7-8
clone size: few

CDR3 DNA: TGTGCCTACGCGGGGGGCGGCGGCGTGAATACGCAGTATTTT
CDR3 protein: CAYAGGGGVNTQYF
J gene: TRBJ2-3
D gene: TRBD2
V gene: TRBV30
clone size: many

CDR3 DNA: TGTGCCAGCAGCCAAACTAGCGGGGGGGGTGAGACCCAGTACTTC
CDR3 protein: CASSQTSGGGETQYF
J gene: TRBJ2-5
D gene: TRBD2
V gene: TRBV3-1
clone size: few

CDR3 DNA: TGTGCCAGCAGCTTACCTTGGGCGAACTATGGCTACACCTTC
CDR3 protein: CASSLPWANYGYTF
J gene: TRBJ1-2
D gene: NA
V gene: TRBV7-9
clone size: NA

CDR3 DNA: TGTGCCAGCAGTTACCGTACTGACAGCAACTACGAGCAGTACTTC
CDR3 protein: CASSYRTDSNYEQYF
J gene: TRBJ2-7
D gene: NA
V gene: TRBV6-5
clone size: few

CDR3 DNA: TGCGCCAGCAGCCGGCTGGACAGGGACATGAACACTGAAGCTTTCTTT
CDR3 protein: CASSRLDRDMNTEAFF
J gene: TRBJ1-1
D gene: TRBD1
V gene: TRBV4-1
clone size: NA

CDR3 DNA: TGTGCCAGCAGTGAAGAAGGGACAGGGATAATTGGGGGCTACACCTTC
CDR3 protein: CASSEEGTGIIGGYTF
J gene: TRBJ1-2
D gene: TRBD1
V gene: TRBV6-1
clone size: NA

CDR3 DNA: TGCAGTGCTAGTATCAGGTCGGGGGGCCCCTACGAGCAGTACTTC
CDR3 protein: CSASIRSGGPYEQYF
J gene: TRBJ2-7
D gene: NA
V gene: TRBV20-1
clone size: NA

CDR3 DNA: TGTGCCAGCAGCTCCGGGACAGGGGATTTCGGTGAAAAACTGTTTTTT
CDR3 protein: CASSSGTGDFGEKLFF
J gene: TRBJ1-4
D gene: TRBD1
V gene: TRBV11-2
clone size: many

CDR3 DNA: TGTGCCAGCAGTTACTCGTGGCGGGGCGGGGGGGCCTACGAGCAGTACTTC
CDR3 protein: CASSYSWRGGGAYEQYF
J gene: TRBJ2-7
D gene: TRBD2
V gene: TRBV6-5
clone size: many

CDR3 DNA: TGCGCCAGCAGCCAAGTTGCGGGATCGGGACAGCCCCAGCATTTT
CDR3 protein: CASSQVAGSGQPQHF
J gene: TRBJ1-5
D gene: NA
V gene: TRBV3-1
clone size: NA

CDR3 DNA: TGTGCCAGCAGGGCTCAGCCGAACACTGAAGCTTTCTTT
CDR3 protein: CASRAQPNTEAFF
J gene: TRBJ1-1
D gene: NA
V gene: TRBV7-3
clone size: many

CDR3 DNA: TGCGCCAGCAGCTTGGGAGGGGGAATAGGCTACGAGCAGTACTTC
CDR3 protein: CASSLGGGIGYEQYF
J gene: TRBJ2-7
D gene: NA
V gene: TRBV5-1
clone size: few